The present T cell receptor beta chain was sequenced within a study of control samples from healthy donors and cancer patients. Assay used: immunoSEQ multiplex PCR; TCRdb lists only in-frame clones, some missing. This table has about 75,000 clones, about 95% appearing once. Sequenced material: blood. This clonotype originated in a woman aged 40 to 55 in good health.

CDR3 protein: CASISTGSGSPLHF. The CDR3 nucleotides are TGTGCCAGCATCTCGACAGGATCAGGATCACCCCTCCACTTT. The rearrangement links TRBV28 to TRBJ1-6, with D possibly being TRBD1 (6 bases). Trimming left V 7 bases short and J 10 bases short, with 17 bases between. Looked up from germline, CDR1 is MDHEN and CDR2 is SYDVKM. This CDR3 has 14 residues.